This entry lists 24 T cell receptor beta chains sequenced from one sample in a study of blood T cell repertoires in COVID-19. Generated by immunoSEQ multiplex PCR, the TCRdb table keeps only in-frame clones and is missing some. The profile shows about 240,000 clones, over 75% of them singletons. The sequenced sample consisted of peripheral blood. All receptors come from a man aged 50-59 years with COVID-19, enrolled during active disease.

J is TRBJ2-2 and V is TRBV7-3, with D perhaps matching TRBD2 (5 bases). CDR1 SGHTA and CDR2 FQGTGA come from the germline V gene. The CDR3 covers 14 residues. Deletions cut 5 bases from V and 0 bases from J, with 7 bases between. CDR3 nucleotides: TGTGCCAGCAGCCCGGGGTCGAACACCGGGGAGCTGTTTTTT. Translating gives CASSPGSNTGELFF.

The rearrangement uses TRBV9 and TRBJ2-7; no clear D. CDR1 and CDR2 from the germline V gene are SGDLS and YYNGEE. The CDR3 is 13 residues long. V lost 4 bases to trimming and J lost 0 bases, with 8 bases between them. The CDR3 region is CASSPTSSYEQYF. As DNA, the CDR3 is TGTGCCAGCAGCCCCACGAGCTCCTACGAGCAGTACTTC.

The chain is built from TRBV20-1 and TRBJ2-7, with D hard to call. This CDR3 contains 10 residues. V was trimmed by 5 bases and J by 7 bases, leaving 9 bases between them. Germline V lookup: CDR1 DFQATT, CDR2 SNEGSKA (reference sequence). The chain's CDR3 is CSAGPTEQYF. The CDR3, as DNA: TGCAGTGCTGGGCCCACTGAGCAGTACTTC.

This rearrangement joins TRBV5-5 to TRBJ1-4; 7 bases line up with TRBD1. The CDR3 sequence is 15 residues long. Germline CDR1 SGHKS, CDR2 YYEKEE (reference sequence). V lost 3 bases and J lost 4; bases outside the gene matches: 6. The CDR3 nucleotides are TGTGCCAGCAGCTCAACGGGACAGCTTAATGAAAAACTGTTTTTT. It encodes CASSSTGQLNEKLFF.

V is TRBV25-1 and J is TRBJ1-1; D is uncertain. The CDR3 is 14 amino acids. The germline gives CDR1 MGHDK, CDR2 SYGVNS. V was clipped by 4 bases and J by 1 base, with 10 bases between them. DNA for the CDR3: TGTGCCAGCAGTGGGTTTACAAGGAACACTGAAGCTTTCTTT. Translating it yields CASSGFTRNTEAFF.

The rearrangement joins TRBV9 to TRBJ2-2, with 8 bases identical to TRBD2. With 4 bases clipped from V and 3 bases from J, the junction kept 8 bases outside the gene matches. CDR1 is SGDLS, CDR2 YYNGEE, per germline. This CDR3 has 16 residues. This chain's CDR3 is CASSFRGGLDTGELFF. In DNA form, the CDR3 reads TGTGCCAGCAGCTTCCGGGGGGGCCTAGACACCGGGGAGCTGTTTTTT.

The chain links TRBV2 to TRBJ2-5, with 9 positions matching TRBD2. V lost 7 bases, J lost 2 bases, and 5 bases stayed unmatched. CDR1 is SNHLY and CDR2 is FYNNEI in the germline V gene. CDR3 length: 14 amino acids. In nucleotides, the CDR3 is TGTGCCAGCACTGCGGGAGGGCAACAAGAGACCCAGTACTTC. Protein: CASTAGGQQETQYF.

This clone was counted only a few times. The rearrangement joins TRBV10-3 to TRBJ2-7; 8 bases align to TRBD1. The CDR3 has 12 residues. Per the germline V gene, CDR1 is ENHRY and CDR2 is SYGVKD. V shed 10 bases and J 0 bases; nucleotides not matched to a gene: 2. CDR3 loop: CATGQASYEQYF. CDR3 DNA: TGTGCCACGGGACAGGCCTCCTACGAGCAGTACTTC.

The chain links TRBV30 to TRBJ1-1; D remains ambiguous. The CDR3 runs to 14 residues. The V gene's germline CDR1 is GTSNPN and CDR2 SVGIG (reference sequence). Between the trimmed V and J ends, which lost 4 bases and 11 bases, there was a span of 23 bases. CDR3 loop: CAWISLWGGTRAFF. CDR3 bases: TGTGCCTGGATCTCCTTGTGGGGAGGCACGAGGGCTTTCTTT.

This clone occurred once. This chain links TRBV29-1 with TRBJ2-7; 7 nucleotides match TRBD2. J lost 3 bases, V lost 1 base, and 3 bases had no gene match. Germline V gene data show CDR1 as SQVTM and CDR2 as ANQGSEA. This CDR3 region has 13 residues. The CDR3 protein is CSVEVPGGYEQYF. In nucleotides, the CDR3 is TGCAGCGTTGAAGTCCCGGGGGGCTACGAGCAGTACTTC.

The chain carries TRBV27 and TRBJ2-2; 10 bases agree with TRBD2. The CDR3 totals 19 residues. Germline V gene data show CDR1 as MNHEY and CDR2 as SMNVEV (reference sequence). Germline trimming cut 5 bases from V and 6 bases from J; bases unmatched to any gene: 18. CDR3 DNA sequence: TGTGCCAGCAGTCCCTTCCCTGGTAGCGGGGGGAAGGGGGCCGGGGAGCTGTTTTTT. It yields the protein CASSPFPGSGGKGAGELFF.

The gene calls are TRBV27 and TRBJ1-6, with a possible D match to TRBD1 (5 bases). Germline values: CDR1 MNHEY, CDR2 SMNVEV (reference sequence). Trimming took off 3 bases at V and 3 bases at J, with 6 bases between the two ends. CDR3 size: 14 residues. CDR3 region: CASSFQGYNSPLHF. The CDR3 DNA follows: TGTGCCAGCAGTTTCCAGGGCTATAATTCACCCCTCCACTTT.

The V gene is TRBV10-2, the J gene TRBJ1-5; 9 bases are a match to TRBD1. Germline V gene sequence: CDR1 WSHSY, CDR2 SAAADI. CDR3 length: 18 residues. J gave up 0 bases and V 3 bases, and 9 bases lay outside the gene matches. CDR3 sequence (DNA): TGCGCCAGCAGTGAACCTACAGGGGGCGGATTTAGCAATCAGCCCCAGCATTTT. This sequence encodes CASSEPTGGGFSNQPQHF.

This sequence joins TRBV15 and TRBJ1-5; 8 nucleotides align to TRBD1. The germline V gene has CDR1 LNHNV and CDR2 YYDKDF (reference sequence). V shed 3 bases and J 3 bases; nucleotides not matched to a gene: 4. The CDR3 spans 15 residues. Written as DNA, the CDR3 is TGTGCCACCAGCAGGGACAGGGCTTTCAATCAGCCCCAGCATTTT. Translating gives CATSRDRAFNQPQHF.

This clone occurred a few times. The chain has TRBV5-1 and TRBJ2-2; D possibly corresponds to TRBD1 (6 bases). V was clipped by 2 bases and J by 1 base, with 12 bases between them. The CDR3 totals 16 residues. Germline lookup yields CDR1 SGHRS and CDR2 YFSETQ. CDR3 nucleotides: TGCGCCAGCAGCTTTCTAGGGACACAGAACACCGGGGAGCTGTTTTTT. Protein product: CASSFLGTQNTGELFF.

This rearrangement joins TRBV27 to TRBJ2-7; D might be TRBD1 (6 bases). The ends were cut back, 2 bases at V and 5 bases at J, with 13 bases in the middle. CDR3 size: 14 residues. Per germline, CDR1 MNHEY and CDR2 SMNVEV (reference sequence). The CDR3 reads CASSLTGHFHEQYF. CDR3 bases: TGTGCCAGCAGTTTAACGGGACATTTCCACGAGCAGTACTTC.

This chain uses TRBV6-4 with TRBJ2-7; 7 nucleotides agree with TRBD1. With V trimmed by 0 bases and J by 7 bases, 18 bases remained unmatched. This CDR3 comprises 18 residues. CDR1 is MRHNA and CDR2 is SNTAGT in the germline V gene. As DNA, the CDR3 is TGTGCCAGCAGTGACTCGTATAAGGGGGCAGGGGACCTGAGAGAGCAGTACTTC. Its translation: CASSDSYKGAGDLREQYF.

The chain employs TRBV28 and TRBJ1-2, with D possibly being TRBD1 (6 bases). Per germline, CDR1 MDHEN and CDR2 SYDVKM. The CDR3 is 11 amino acids. The V gene lost 6 bases and the J gene lost 8 bases, with 10 bases spanning the gap. The CDR3 DNA follows: TGTGCCAGCAGGAAACAGGGCGGCTACACCTTC. It encodes CASRKQGGYTF.

The CDR3 DNA reads as TGTGCCAGTAGTGCGTCTGACGTCGGGGTCACTGAAGCTTTCTTT. Its translation is CASSASDVGVTEAFF. The rearrangement uses TRBV19 and TRBJ1-1; no reliable D call. This CDR3 has 15 amino acids. Between the trimmed V and J ends, which lost 5 bases and 4 bases, there was a span of 17 bases. From germline, CDR1 is LNHDA and CDR2 SQIVND (reference sequence).

The V call is TRBV9, the J call TRBJ2-1; D possibly corresponds to TRBD1 (6 bases). With 4 bases removed from V and 4 bases from J, the gap between germline ends came to 15 bases. Germline CDR1 and CDR2: SGDLS and YYNGEE. The CDR3 loop spans 15 amino acids. In DNA, the CDR3 is TGTGCCAGCAGCACACAGGGTACCATTTACAATGAGCAGTTCTTC. Protein: CASSTQGTIYNEQFF.

This clone was counted only a few times. The chain uses TRBV3-1 (or the pseudogene TRBV3-2) and TRBJ2-5; 11 bases are a match to TRBD2. The germline gives CDR1 LGHDT, CDR2 YNNKEL (reference sequence). The CDR3 loop spans 15 amino acids. V dropped 3 bases and J dropped 4; count of bases not matched to a gene: 4. Here the CDR3 reads CASSQGTSGLETQYF. For the CDR3, the DNA is TGTGCCAGCAGCCAGGGGACTAGCGGATTAGAGACCCAGTACTTC.

This chain connects TRBV30 to TRBJ1-1, with 7 nucleotides matching TRBD1. Germline CDR1 and CDR2: GTSNPN and SVGIG (reference sequence). With V trimmed by 4 bases and J by 1 base, 6 bases remained unmatched. This CDR3 spans 14 amino acids. Here the CDR3 reads CAWKKDRRNTEAFF. The CDR3 region has the DNA TGTGCCTGGAAAAAGGACAGGCGGAACACTGAAGCTTTCTTT.

This rearrangement joins TRBV5-1 to TRBJ2-7, with 7 nucleotides matching TRBD1. The CDR3 is 15 amino acids. Germline CDR1 reads SGHRS; CDR2 reads YFSETQ. The V and J ends lost 1 base and 0 bases, in that order; junction bases with no gene match: 4. The CDR3 bases are TGCGCCAGCAGCTTGACAGGGGCCAGCTCCTACGAGCAGTACTTC. Its protein product is CASSLTGASSYEQYF.

The rearrangement uses TRBV12-2 and TRBJ1-1; TRBD1 is taken as the D call from the table, unchecked against the DNA. TRBV12-2 is recorded as a pseudogene. The CDR3 consists of 16 residues. CDR3 sequence (DNA): TGTGCAAGTCGCTCCCCAGAAGGGGAAATGAACACTGAAGCTTTCTTT. It codes for CASRSPEGEMNTEAFF.